This entry lists 30 T cell receptor beta chains sequenced from one sample in a study of blood T cell repertoires in COVID-19. Only in-frame clones appear in the TCRdb table, and some are missing; sequencing was by immunoSEQ multiplex PCR. The sample records some 220,000 clones, around 84% being singletons. Sequencing was carried out using peripheral blood. The origin of the receptors is a man between 50 and 59 years old who had recovered from COVID-19.

CDR3 protein: CASTDPRQGAGNTIYF. Written as DNA, the CDR3 is TGTGCCAGCACCGACCCCCGACAGGGGGCTGGAAACACCATATATTTT. V usage is TRBV2 and J usage is TRBJ1-3, with 9 positions matching TRBD1. Germline CDR1 reads SNHLY; CDR2 reads FYNNEI. J was trimmed by 2 bases and V by 7 bases; bases with no gene match: 9. This CDR3 comprises 16 residues.

The chain employs TRBV28 and TRBJ1-6, with 8 bases fitting TRBD1. Germline CDR1 is MDHEN and CDR2 is SYDVKM. This CDR3 has 16 residues. The V segment lost 7 bases and the J segment 9 bases; nucleotides outside the gene matches: 14. In nucleotides, the CDR3 is TGTGCCAGCACCAACTTTCAGCAGGGGGCAGGTTCACCCCTCCACTTT. Residues: CASTNFQQGAGSPLHF.

This rearrangement joins TRBV4-1 to TRBJ2-3, with no clear D. Trimming left V 2 bases short and J 0 bases short, with 12 bases between. The germline gives CDR1 MGHRA, CDR2 YSYEKL. This CDR3 is 16 amino acids long. The CDR3 region has the DNA TGCGCCAGCAGCCAAATGAACCTAGTGAGCACAGATACGCAGTATTTT. Translation gives CASSQMNLVSTDTQYF.

This chain uses TRBV6-1 with TRBJ1-5; a weak D match, TRBD1 (5 bases). With 2 bases removed from V and 4 bases from J, the gap between germline ends came to 15 bases. From germline, CDR1 is MNHNS and CDR2 SASEGT. This CDR3 comprises 16 residues. CDR3 nucleotides: TGTGCCAGCAGTGAAAGGGGAGGGGCTGGGAATCAGCCCCAGCATTTT. This codes for CASSERGGAGNQPQHF.

The J gene is TRBJ2-2, the V gene TRBV3-1 (or the pseudogene TRBV3-2); no firm D call. V lost 5 bases and J lost 6, with 10 bases in between. Germline V gene data show CDR1 as LGHDT and CDR2 as YNNKEL (reference sequence). The CDR3 runs to 13 residues. CDR3 loop: CASSYGQPGELFF. DNA of the CDR3: TGTGCCAGCAGCTATGGGCAACCCGGGGAGCTGTTTTTT.

This rearrangement joins TRBV30 to TRBJ1-4, with 8 bases aligning to TRBD1. The CDR3 runs 15 residues. Unmatched junction bases numbered 12, after V lost 0 bases and J lost 12 bases. CDR1 and CDR2 (germline): GTSNPN, SVGIG (reference sequence). The CDR3 sequence: CAWSVLGTGTRQLFF. The CDR3 DNA follows: TGTGCCTGGAGTGTGCTCGGGACAGGCACTCGCCAACTGTTTTTT.

This chain connects TRBV30 to TRBJ1-3, with 9 bases aligning to TRBD1. This CDR3 is built from 15 residues. Germline V CDR1 and CDR2: GTSNPN, SVGIG (reference sequence). The V gene end was trimmed by 0 bases and the J gene end by 2 bases; junction bases not matched to a gene: 2. This CDR3 is CAWSVGTGTGNTIYF. In nucleotides, the CDR3 is TGTGCCTGGAGTGTAGGGACAGGGACTGGAAACACCATATATTTT.

The CDR3 nucleotides are TGTGCCACCAGCAGAGATCAGAAAGGGGGCCAGTACTTC. Its protein product is CATSRDQKGGQYF. The chain links TRBV15 to TRBJ2-5; D might be TRBD1 (6 bases). V shed 0 bases and J shed 10 bases, with 12 bases lying between them. CDR1 and CDR2 from the germline V gene are LNHNV and YYDKDF (reference sequence). The CDR3 is 13 amino acids.

This sequence joins TRBV20-1 and TRBJ1-2; D may be TRBD1 (5 bases). Looked up from germline, CDR1 is DFQATT and CDR2 is SNEGSKA (reference sequence). V was shortened by 3 bases and J by 8 bases, with 16 bases between the two germline ends. The CDR3 length is 13 residues. CDR3 residues: CSASQGVRSGYTF. DNA for the CDR3: TGCAGTGCTAGTCAAGGGGTCAGATCGGGCTACACCTTC.

CDR3 nucleotides: TGTGCCAGTAGGGACGACAGTTCCAATCAGCCCCAGCATTTT. As protein: CASRDDSSNQPQHF. The chain uses TRBV19 and TRBJ1-5; D may be TRBD1 (5 bases). Trimming shortened V by 6 bases and J by 3 bases, and 12 bases separated the two germline ends. Germline CDR1 is LNHDA and CDR2 is SQIVND (reference sequence). The CDR3 is made up of 14 amino acids. Drawing the rest from reference TRBV19 and TRBJ1-5, the complete variable domain is DGGITQSPKYLFRKEGQNVTLSCEQNLNHDAMYWYRQDPGQGLRLIYYSQIVNDFQKGDIAEGYSVSREKKESFPLTVTSAQKNPTAFYLCASRDDSSNQPQHFGDGTRLSIL.

The chain couples TRBV7-9 to TRBJ2-1; D is possibly TRBD2 (6 bases). Germline V gives CDR1 SEHNR, CDR2 FQNEAQ (reference sequence). This CDR3 is 14 amino acids long. V shed 1 base and J shed 9 bases, with 13 bases lying between them. In DNA form, the CDR3 reads TGTGCCAGCAGCTTAGAAGGCGGGATGATTGAGCAGTTCTTC. Protein product: CASSLEGGMIEQFF. Using reference TRBV7-9 and TRBJ2-1 for the parts outside the CDR3, the full variable domain is DTGVSQNPRHKITKRGQNVTFRCDPISEHNRLYWYRQTLGQGPEFLTYFQNEAQLEKSRLLSDRFSAERPKGSFSTLEIQRTEQGDSAMYLCASSLEGGMIEQFFGPGTRLTVL.

This clone appeared a single time. J is TRBJ2-2 and V is TRBV27; 8 bases match TRBD2. After removal of 8 bases from V and 3 bases from J, the junction contained 11 bases not matched to a gene. Germline-derived CDR1 and CDR2 are MNHEY and SMNVEV (reference sequence). This CDR3 is built from 16 residues. CDR3: CASGYGSGAYTGELFF. CDR3 nucleotide sequence: TGTGCCAGCGGGTACGGTAGCGGGGCTTACACCGGGGAGCTGTTTTTT.

The chain links TRBV18 to TRBJ2-7; a weak D match, TRBD2 (6 bases). The CDR3 is 14 residues long. The germline CDR1 and CDR2 sequences are KGHSH and LQKENI. Trimming shortened V by 0 bases and J by 7 bases, and 13 bases separated the two germline ends. The CDR3 spells CASSPPSGVYEQYF. DNA of the CDR3: TGTGCCAGCTCACCACCGTCGGGGGTATATGAGCAGTACTTC. The complete variable domain, with remaining parts taken from reference TRBV18 and TRBJ2-7, reads NAGVMQNPRHLVRRRGQEARLRCSPMKGHSHVYWYRQLPEEGLKFMVYLQKENIIDESGMPKERFSAEFPKEGPSILRIQQVVRGDSAAYFCASSPPSGVYEQYFGPGTRLTVT.

This clone was seen only a few times. The V call is TRBV5-1, the J call TRBJ2-7; 8 bases line up with TRBD1. Germline V lookup: CDR1 SGHRS, CDR2 YFSETQ. Trimming removed 3 bases from V and 3 bases from J; junction bases left unmatched: 11. This CDR3 region has 16 residues. CDR3 sequence reads: CASSYRPQGANYEQYF. CDR3 nucleotide sequence: TGCGCCAGCAGCTACCGACCGCAGGGGGCAAACTACGAGCAGTACTTC.

This clone was counted only a few times. The rearrangement joins TRBV7-9 to TRBJ2-7; 12 nucleotides line up with TRBD2. The junction had 4 bases not matched to a gene; V was cut back by 5 bases and J by 2 bases. Germline V lookup: CDR1 SEHNR, CDR2 FQNEAQ (reference sequence). The CDR3 runs to 15 residues. CDR3 DNA sequence: TGTGCCAGCAGCCGACTAGCGGGGGAGACCTACGAGCAGTACTTC. Its protein is CASSRLAGETYEQYF.

This rearrangement joins TRBV28 to TRBJ2-7, with TRBD2 matching 12 bases. The CDR3 has 16 residues. Germline values: CDR1 MDHEN, CDR2 SYDVKM. Unmatched junction bases numbered 5, after V lost 4 bases and J lost 1 base. CDR3 sequence (DNA): TGTGCCAGCAGTTCCCCGACTAGCGGGAGTTCCTACGAGCAGTACTTC. It is translated as CASSSPTSGSSYEQYF.

This rearrangement joins TRBV21-1 to TRBJ2-1; the tabulated D call, TRBD2, remains unverified against the DNA. TRBV21-1 is a pseudogene segment. This CDR3 contains 23 residues. CDR3 nucleotide sequence: TGTGCCAGCAGCAAAGGTAGCGGGGAAGGGGGTGAGACGAGGAGCAAAGAGAACGGTGAGCAGTTCTTC. Amino acids: CASSKGSGEGGETRSKENGEQFF.

This sequence joins TRBV7-2 and TRBJ2-2; 10 nucleotides agree with TRBD1. J gave up 6 bases and V 1 base, and 11 bases lay outside the gene matches. This CDR3 is built from 18 residues. CDR1 SGHTA and CDR2 FQGNSA come from the germline V gene. CDR3 coding DNA: TGTGCCAGCAGCTTAGTGCGCCGGGACAGGGGACCGGCCGGGGAGCTGTTTTTT. This translates into CASSLVRRDRGPAGELFF. The full variable domain, rest sourced from reference TRBV7-2 and TRBJ2-2, is GAGVSQSPSNKVTEKGKDVELRCDPISGHTALYWYRQSLGQGLEFLIYFQGNSAPDKSGLPSDRFSAERTGGSVSTLTIQRTQQEDSAVYLCASSLVRRDRGPAGELFFGEGSRLTVL.

The CDR3 DNA sequence: TGTGCCAGTAGCGACGGACAGGGTCAGGATACGCAGTATTTT. This gives the protein CASSDGQGQDTQYF. The V gene is TRBV19, the J gene TRBJ2-3; 8 bases are shared with TRBD1. V lost 6 bases and J lost 6; bases outside the gene matches: 8. The CDR3 is 14 amino acids. Per germline, CDR1 LNHDA and CDR2 SQIVND (reference sequence).

The chain is built from TRBV10-2 and TRBJ1-1; 9 nucleotides align to TRBD1. Germline loops: CDR1 WSHSY, CDR2 SAAADI. V trimming: 5 bases; J trimming: 1 base; junction bases outside the gene matches: 2. The CDR3 extends over 14 amino acids. CDR3 in amino acids: CASSRTGENTEAFF. The CDR3 coding sequence is TGCGCCAGCAGTAGGACAGGGGAGAACACTGAAGCTTTCTTT.

The rearrangement uses TRBV30 and TRBJ2-3; TRBD2 aligns across 7 bases. The ends lost 6 bases at V and 4 bases at J; junction bases unmatched: 13. This CDR3 spans 15 amino acids. Germline loops: CDR1 GTSNPN, CDR2 SVGIG (reference sequence). The CDR3 loop is CACGIVGGSADTQYF. CDR3 in DNA: TGTGCCTGCGGGATCGTTGGCGGGAGCGCAGATACGCAGTATTTT.

CDR3 residues: CASSLRTSGRAKEFF. CDR3 DNA sequence: TGTGCCAGCAGTTTACGGACTAGCGGGAGGGCCAAGGAGTTCTTC. V usage is TRBV27 and J usage is TRBJ2-1; 15 nucleotides align to TRBD2. The CDR3 loop spans 15 amino acids. V trimming: 2 bases; J trimming: 14 bases; junction bases outside the gene matches: 7. Germline assignment: CDR1 MNHEY and CDR2 SMNVEV (reference sequence).

This clone has a single count. The chain joins TRBV14 to TRBJ2-7; tentatively, D is TRBD1 (5 bases). CDR1 is SGHDN, CDR2 FVKESK, per germline. This CDR3 region has 13 residues. V was pared by 2 bases and J by 6 bases, with 11 bases between. The CDR3 DNA is TGTGCCAGCAGCCAACACCTGGGGCTCGAGCAGTACTTC. It yields the protein CASSQHLGLEQYF.

The chain links TRBV19 to TRBJ1-1; TRBD1 agrees at 7 bases. The V segment lost 6 bases and the J segment 0 bases; nucleotides outside the gene matches: 16. CDR1 LNHDA and CDR2 SQIVND come from the germline V gene (reference sequence). The length of the CDR3 is 18 residues. CDR3 region: CASRPDRARAGVNTEAFF. In DNA, the CDR3 is TGTGCCAGTAGGCCAGACAGGGCCAGAGCGGGCGTGAACACTGAAGCTTTCTTT.

This sequence joins TRBV28 and TRBJ2-7; 7 bases match TRBD2. The junction had 4 bases not matched to a gene; V was cut back by 2 bases and J by 0 bases. CDR1 MDHEN and CDR2 SYDVKM come from the germline V gene. This CDR3 contains 15 residues. This CDR3 is CASSLAGVSSYEQYF. CDR3 sequence (DNA): TGTGCCAGCAGTTTAGCGGGAGTATCCTCCTACGAGCAGTACTTC.

V usage is TRBV21-1 and J usage is TRBJ2-2; no check of the table's D call, TRBD2, against the DNA was made. TRBV21-1 is a documented pseudogene. This CDR3 spans 15 amino acids. The DNA for the CDR3 is TGTGCCAGCAGCAAAGAGCGGCCAGACACCGGGGAGCTGTTTTTT. Amino acid sequence: CASSKERPDTGELFF.

CDR3 amino acids: CASSGSGTSGRLNTGELFF. In nucleotides, the CDR3 is TGTGCCAGCAGCGGTTCCGGGACTAGCGGGAGGCTGAACACCGGGGAGCTGTTTTTT. The chain employs TRBV5-4 and TRBJ2-2, with 15 bases lining up with TRBD2. The CDR3 is 19 residues long. The V gene end was trimmed by 4 bases and the J gene end by 1 base; junction bases not matched to a gene: 8. Germline-derived CDR1 and CDR2 are SGHNT and YYREEE (reference sequence).

CDR3 region: CASSFSGRVPDTQYF. DNA of the CDR3: TGTGCCAGCAGCTTCAGCGGGAGAGTCCCAGATACGCAGTATTTT. V and J are TRBV7-9 and TRBJ2-3; 8 bases map to TRBD2. The germline CDR1 and CDR2 sequences are SEHNR and FQNEAQ (reference sequence). The length of the CDR3 is 15 residues. J gave up 4 bases and V 3 bases, and 6 bases lay outside the gene matches.

This clone was counted between two and nine times. V usage is TRBV7-2 and J usage is TRBJ2-5; D gene ambiguous. V lost 1 base, J lost 7 bases, and 16 bases lay in between. Germline values: CDR1 SGHTA, CDR2 FQGNSA. The CDR3 sequence is 15 residues long. CDR3 protein: CASSLGVHRGGTQYF. Here the CDR3 DNA reads TGTGCCAGCAGCTTAGGGGTCCACCGCGGTGGGACCCAGTACTTC.

This chain links TRBV2 with TRBJ1-2; tentatively, D is TRBD1 (6 bases). Germline CDR1 and CDR2: SNHLY and FYNNEI. The CDR3 length is 13 residues. Trimming shortened V by 6 bases and J by 7 bases, and 15 bases separated the two germline ends. CDR3 bases: TGTGCCAGCAGCGGACAGCTCGGTCCTGGCTACACCTTC. Its protein product is CASSGQLGPGYTF.